The T cell receptor beta chain described here comes from a study of blood T cells in healthy people across ages. For the second PCR, which ran for about 7 to 11 cycles, a sample-barcoded 5' primer and a J-beta primer mix were used. A 12-random-nucleotide template-switch adaptor tagged each cDNA molecule. Using its own MiXCR run on the 5' RACE reads, TCRdb lists one record per CDR3 protein. The sample includes 700,000 or so distinct CDR3 sequences, less than 45% of them seen just once. This CDR3 contains 15 residues. Trimming left V 2 bases short and J 2 bases short, with 13 bases between. Germline V gives CDR1 MNHEY, CDR2 SVGAGI.

The receptor comes from a man older than 75 in good health. The rearrangement links TRBV6-5 to TRBJ2-7, with D perhaps being TRBD1 or TRBD2 (5 bases each). The sequenced sample was blood. This CDR3 reads CASSYIGDGAYEQYF. The CDR3 DNA follows: TGTGCCAGCAGTTACATAGGGGACGGAGCCTACGAGCAGTACTTC.